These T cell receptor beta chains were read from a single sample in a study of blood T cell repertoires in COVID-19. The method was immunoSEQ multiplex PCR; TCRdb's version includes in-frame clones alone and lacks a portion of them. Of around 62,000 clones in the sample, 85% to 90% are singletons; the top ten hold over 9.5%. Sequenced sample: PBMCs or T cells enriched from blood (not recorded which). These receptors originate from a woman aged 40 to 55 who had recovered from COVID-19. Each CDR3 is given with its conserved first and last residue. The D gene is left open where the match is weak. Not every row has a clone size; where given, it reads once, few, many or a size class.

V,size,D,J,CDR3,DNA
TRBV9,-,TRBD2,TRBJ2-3,CASSVGGSDSTDTQYF,TGTGCCAGCAGCGTAGGCGGGAGCGATAGCACAGATACGCAGTATTTT
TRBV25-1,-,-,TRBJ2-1,CASSDPGSRTNNEQFF,TGTGCCAGCAGTGACCCTGGATCTAGAACCAACAATGAGCAGTTCTTC
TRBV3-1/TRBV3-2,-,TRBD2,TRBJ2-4,CASSQGASGGVQYF,TGTGCCAGCAGCCAAGGCGCCAGCGGGGGCGTTCAGTACTTC
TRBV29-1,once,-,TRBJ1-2,CSVRTGTYGYTF,TGCAGCGTTCGAACAGGGACCTATGGCTACACCTTC
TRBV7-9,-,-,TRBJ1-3,CASSLYSGTKRNTIYF,TGTGCCAGCAGCTTATATTCCGGGACAAAGAGAAACACCATATATTTT
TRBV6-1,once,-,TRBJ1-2,CASSEDGANYGYTF,TGTGCCAGCAGTGAAGACGGGGCTAACTATGGCTACACCTTC
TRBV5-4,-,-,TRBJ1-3,CASSWRGSGNTIYF,TGTGCCAGCAGCTGGAGGGGTTCCGGAAACACCATATATTTT
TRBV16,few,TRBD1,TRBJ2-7,CASSHRDRGSEQYF,TGTGCCAGCAGCCACCGGGACAGGGGGAGCGAGCAGTACTTC
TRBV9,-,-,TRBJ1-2,CASSVGAGASGYTF,TGTGCCAGCAGCGTAGGGGCTGGTGCTTCTGGCTACACCTTC
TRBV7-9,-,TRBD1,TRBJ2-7,CASSPPGQLNPYYYEQYF,TGTGCCAGCAGCCCGCCGGGACAGCTGAATCCCTACTACTACGAGCAGTACTTC
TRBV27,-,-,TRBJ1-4,CASSSSTGGNEKLFF,-
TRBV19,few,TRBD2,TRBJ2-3,CASSIQRGRSDTQYF,TGTGCCAGTAGTATACAGCGGGGTCGTTCAGATACGCAGTATTTT
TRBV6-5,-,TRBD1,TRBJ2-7,CASSYGQGSHEQYF,TGTGCCAGCAGTTACGGACAGGGATCCCACGAGCAGTACTTC
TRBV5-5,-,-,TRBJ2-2,CASSRLTGELFF,TGTGCCAGCAGTCGGTTAACCGGGGAGCTGTTTTTT
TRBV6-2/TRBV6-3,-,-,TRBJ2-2,CASSYHGVTGELFF,TGTGCCAGCAGTTACCACGGGGTCACCGGGGAGCTGTTTTTT
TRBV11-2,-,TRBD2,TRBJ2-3,CASSLLSSGATDTQYF,TGTGCCAGCAGCTTACTGTCTAGCGGGGCCACAGATACGCAGTATTTT
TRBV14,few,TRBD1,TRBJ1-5,CASSQLPDRGSNQPQHF,TGTGCCAGCAGCCAACTCCCCGACAGGGGAAGCAATCAGCCCCAGCATTTT
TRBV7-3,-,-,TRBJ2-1,CASSYGSKNEQFF,TGTGCCAGCAGCTATGGTAGCAAAAATGAGCAGTTCTTC
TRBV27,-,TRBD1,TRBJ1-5,CASRTLTGTGHSNQPQHF,TGTGCCAGCAGGACCCTCACCGGGACAGGGCATAGCAATCAGCCCCAGCATTTT
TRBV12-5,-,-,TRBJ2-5,CASGRGQFQETQYF,TGTGCTAGTGGCCGTGGACAGTTCCAAGAGACCCAGTACTTC
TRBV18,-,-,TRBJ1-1,CASSPNAGDEAFF,TGTGCCAGCTCACCTAACGCGGGAGATGAAGCTTTCTTT
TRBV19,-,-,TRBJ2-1,CASAPGLGPHEQFF,TGTGCCAGTGCCCCGGGACTGGGGCCTCATGAGCAGTTCTTC
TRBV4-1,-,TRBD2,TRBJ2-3,CASSQGLAGGRDTQYF,TGCGCCAGCAGCCAAGGACTAGCGGGGGGGCGTGATACGCAGTATTTT
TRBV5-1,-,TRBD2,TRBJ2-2,CASSLALGTSRANTGELFF,TGCGCCAGCAGCTTGGCCCTCGGGACTAGCAGGGCGAACACCGGGGAGCTGTTTTTT
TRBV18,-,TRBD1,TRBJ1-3,CASSPGQGRDTIYF,TGTGCCAGCTCACCGGGACAGGGGCGGGACACCATATATTTT
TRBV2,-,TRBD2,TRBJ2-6,CASSQTSGGANVLTF,TGTGCCAGCAGTCAGACTAGCGGGGGGGCCAACGTCCTGACTTTC
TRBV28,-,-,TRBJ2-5,CASSFTGEETQYF,TGTGCCAGCAGTTTTACCGGGGAAGAGACCCAGTACTTC
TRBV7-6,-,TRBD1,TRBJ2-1,CASSFGQEPNEQFF,TGTGCCAGCAGCTTTGGACAGGAGCCAAATGAGCAGTTCTTC
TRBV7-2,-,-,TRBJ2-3,CASSLDRQGGDTQYF,TGTGCCAGCAGCTTAGACCGCCAGGGCGGAGATACGCAGTATTTT
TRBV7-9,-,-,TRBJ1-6,CASSPLTDSPLHF,TGTGCCAGCTCCCCTCTGACTGATTCACCCCTCCACTTT
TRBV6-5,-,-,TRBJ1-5,CASSIGTSNQPQHF,TGTGCCAGCAGTATCGGGACATCAAATCAGCCCCAGCATTTT
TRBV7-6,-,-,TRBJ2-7,CASSLGTGPYEQYF,TGTGCCAGCAGCTTAGGAACAGGGCCCTACGAGCAGTACTTC
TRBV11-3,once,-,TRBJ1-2,CASSPDGGYGYTF,TGTGCCAGCAGCCCGGACGGGGGCTATGGCTACACCTTC
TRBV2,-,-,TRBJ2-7,CASSDAGGSYEQYF,TGTGCCAGCAGTGATGCAGGGGGGAGCTACGAGCAGTACTTC
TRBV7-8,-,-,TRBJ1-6,CASSLGLGTLHF,TGTGCCAGCAGCTTAGGTCTCGGGACCCTCCACTTT
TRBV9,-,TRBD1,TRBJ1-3,CASSAYQGAGGNTIYF,TGTGCCAGCAGCGCTTATCAGGGGGCTGGTGGAAACACCATATATTTT
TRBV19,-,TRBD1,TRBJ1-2,CASSIRGDHGYTF,TGTGCCAGTAGTATCAGGGGGGACCATGGCTACACCTTC
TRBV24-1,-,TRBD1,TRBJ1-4,CATAGTGGEKLFF,TGTGCCACCGCCGGGACAGGGGGTGAAAAACTGTTTTTT
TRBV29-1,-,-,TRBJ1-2,CSVARTDGYTF,TGCAGCGTTGCCCGAACTGATGGCTACACCTTC
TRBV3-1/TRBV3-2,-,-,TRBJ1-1,CASSQEIAGRAFF,TGTGCCAGCAGCCAAGAGATAGCGGGGAGAGCTTTCTTT
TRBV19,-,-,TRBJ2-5,CASRGFQETQYF,TGTGCCAGTAGGGGCTTTCAAGAGACCCAGTACTTC
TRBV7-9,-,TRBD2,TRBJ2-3,CASSLASGDDTQYF,TGTGCCAGCAGCTTAGCTAGCGGGGATGATACGCAGTATTTT
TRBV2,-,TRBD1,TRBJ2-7,CASAGGVPEQYF,TGTGCCAGCGCAGGGGGTGTCCCCGAGCAGTACTTC
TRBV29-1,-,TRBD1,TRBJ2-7,CSVRTGRGQYF,TGCAGCGTGAGGACAGGGAGAGGGCAGTACTTC
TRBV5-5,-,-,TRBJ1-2,CASSLDIRGHGYTF,TGTGCCAGCAGCTTGGATATCAGGGGCCATGGCTACACCTTC
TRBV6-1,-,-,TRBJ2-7,CASSEAEGTGSEQYF,TGTGCCAGCAGTGAAGCGGAAGGAACAGGGTCCGAGCAGTACTTC
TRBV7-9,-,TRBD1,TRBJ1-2,CASSLETGQGTF,TGTGCCAGCAGCTTAGAGACAGGGCAGGGCACCTTC
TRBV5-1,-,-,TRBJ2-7,CASSAGQGPYEQYF,TGCGCCAGCAGTGCTGGGCAGGGCCCTTACGAGCAGTACTTC
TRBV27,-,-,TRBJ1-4,CASSSRLWEKLFF,TGTGCCAGCAGTTCTCGACTTTGGGAAAAACTGTTTTTT
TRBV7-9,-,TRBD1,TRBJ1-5,CASSLGTGINQPQHF,TGTGCCAGCAGCCTAGGGACAGGGATAAATCAGCCCCAGCATTTT